Below, one T cell receptor beta chain is given with its context. The antigen is not known. This sample was taken from a study of blood T cells in healthy people across ages. Findings and caveats of the study: A roughly linear age-dependent decrease characterized TCR beta diversity per million T cells. Samples with more naive T cells showed higher observed beta diversity.

Samples had at least 7 million PBMCs isolated from them. Germline V gene data show CDR1 as DFQATT and CDR2 as SNEGSKA (reference sequence). Unmatched junction bases numbered 11, after V lost 6 bases and J lost 6 bases. The CDR3 runs to 13 residues. Next came a second PCR, run for roughly 6 to 11 cycles, which used a sample-barcoded 5' primer along with a J-beta primer mix. TCRdb re-called the 5' RACE reads through MiXCR, storing one row per CDR3 protein. This sample carries hundreds of thousands of distinct CDR3 sequences, 45% to 60% of them seen once, and the ten largest clones take 45% to 60%. The rearrangement joins TRBV20-1 to TRBJ2-7, with 7 positions matching TRBD1. The origin of this receptor is a man in his sixties in good health. The sequencing input was blood. In nucleotides, the CDR3 is TGCAGTGCCCCTAGGACAGGATCTTTCGAGCAGTACTTC. Translated, it gives CSAPRTGSFEQYF.